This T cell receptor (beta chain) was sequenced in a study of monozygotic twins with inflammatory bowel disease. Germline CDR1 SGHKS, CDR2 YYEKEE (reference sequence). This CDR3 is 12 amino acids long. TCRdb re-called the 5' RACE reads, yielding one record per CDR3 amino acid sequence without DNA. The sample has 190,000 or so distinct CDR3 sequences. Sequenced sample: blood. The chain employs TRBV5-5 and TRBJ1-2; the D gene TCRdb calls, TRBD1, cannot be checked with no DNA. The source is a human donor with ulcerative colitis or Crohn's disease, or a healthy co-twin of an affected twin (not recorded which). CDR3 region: CASGQGSRGYTF.